This T cell receptor beta chain was sequenced in a study of molecular identifiers for immune sequencing clone quantification. TCRdb re-called the PCR reads through MiXCR, storing one row per CDR3 protein. Here the sample spans about half a million distinct CDR3 sequences, over 20% being singletons. This clonotype came up a few times. Its antigen is currently unknown. Study outcomes and limitations: Approximately 910,000 naive cells reportedly did not prevent detection of spiked Jurkat TCR RNA from one cell.

This CDR3 is 16 amino acids long. The germline V gene encodes CDR1 MNHEY and CDR2 SMNVEV (reference sequence). V was trimmed by 5 bases and J by 2 bases, leaving 18 bases between them. Sequencing was performed on naive CD8+ T cells from blood, with Jurkat cell RNA spiked in. As to subset: FACS-sorted CD8+CD4-CCR7+CD45RA+ naive T cells. This receptor was obtained from a human donor in good health. Some libraries in this study had Jurkat cell RNA spiked in. This chain uses TRBV27 with TRBJ2-5; D call uncertain. CDR3 sequence reads: CASSLYPETVQETQYF. The CDR3 DNA reads as TGTGCCAGCAGTCTATATCCCGAAACGGTTCAAGAGACCCAGTACTTC.